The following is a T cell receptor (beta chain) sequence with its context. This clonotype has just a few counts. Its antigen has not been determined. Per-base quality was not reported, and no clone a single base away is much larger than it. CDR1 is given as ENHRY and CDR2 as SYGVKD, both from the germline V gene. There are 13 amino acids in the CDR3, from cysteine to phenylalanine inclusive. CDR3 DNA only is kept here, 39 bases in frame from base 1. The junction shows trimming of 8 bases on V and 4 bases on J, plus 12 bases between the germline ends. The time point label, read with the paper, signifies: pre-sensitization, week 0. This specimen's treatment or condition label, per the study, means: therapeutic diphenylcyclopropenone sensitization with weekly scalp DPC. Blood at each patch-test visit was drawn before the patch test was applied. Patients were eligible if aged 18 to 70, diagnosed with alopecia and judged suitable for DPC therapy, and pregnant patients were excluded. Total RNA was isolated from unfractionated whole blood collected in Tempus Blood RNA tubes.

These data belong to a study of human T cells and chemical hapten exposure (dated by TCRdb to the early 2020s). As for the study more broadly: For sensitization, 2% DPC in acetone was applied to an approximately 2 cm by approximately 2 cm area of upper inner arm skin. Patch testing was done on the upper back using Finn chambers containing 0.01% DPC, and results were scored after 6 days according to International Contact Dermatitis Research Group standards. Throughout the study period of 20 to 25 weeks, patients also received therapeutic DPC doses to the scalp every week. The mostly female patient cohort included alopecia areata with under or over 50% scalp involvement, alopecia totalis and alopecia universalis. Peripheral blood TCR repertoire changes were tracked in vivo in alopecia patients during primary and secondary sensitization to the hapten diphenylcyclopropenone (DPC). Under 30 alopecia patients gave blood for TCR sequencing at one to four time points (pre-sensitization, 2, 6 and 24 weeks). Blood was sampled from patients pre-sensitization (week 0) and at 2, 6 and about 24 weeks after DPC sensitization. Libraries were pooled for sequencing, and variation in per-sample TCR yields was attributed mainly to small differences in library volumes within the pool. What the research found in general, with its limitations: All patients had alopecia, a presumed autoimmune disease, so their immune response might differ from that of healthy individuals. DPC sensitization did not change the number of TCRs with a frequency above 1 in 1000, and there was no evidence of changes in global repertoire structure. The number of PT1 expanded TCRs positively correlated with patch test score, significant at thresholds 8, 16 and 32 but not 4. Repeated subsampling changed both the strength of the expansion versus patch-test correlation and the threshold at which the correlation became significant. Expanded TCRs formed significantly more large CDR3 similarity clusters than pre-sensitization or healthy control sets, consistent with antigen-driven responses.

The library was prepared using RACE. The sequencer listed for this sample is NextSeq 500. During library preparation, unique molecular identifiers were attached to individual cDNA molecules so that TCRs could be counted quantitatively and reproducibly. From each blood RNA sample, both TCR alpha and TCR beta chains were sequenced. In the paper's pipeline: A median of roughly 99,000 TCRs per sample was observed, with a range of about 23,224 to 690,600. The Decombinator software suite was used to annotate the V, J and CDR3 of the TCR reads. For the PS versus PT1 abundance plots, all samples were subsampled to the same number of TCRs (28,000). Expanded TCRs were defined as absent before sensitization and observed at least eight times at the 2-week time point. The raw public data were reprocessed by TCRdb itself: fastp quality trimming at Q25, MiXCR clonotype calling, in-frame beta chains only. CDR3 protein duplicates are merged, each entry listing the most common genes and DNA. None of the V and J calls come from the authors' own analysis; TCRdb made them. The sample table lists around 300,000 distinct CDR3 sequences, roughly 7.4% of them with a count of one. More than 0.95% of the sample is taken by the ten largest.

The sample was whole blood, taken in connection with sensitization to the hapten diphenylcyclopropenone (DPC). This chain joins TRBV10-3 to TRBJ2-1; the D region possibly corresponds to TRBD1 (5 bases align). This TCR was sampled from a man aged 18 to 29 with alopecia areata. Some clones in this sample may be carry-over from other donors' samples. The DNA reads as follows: TGTGCCATCGGGGCAGAACCGTACAATGAGCAGTTCTTC. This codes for CAIGAEPYNEQFF.